This T cell receptor beta chain is drawn from a study of CD8 T cells in acute hepatitis C reinfection. Time point in this sample: naive CD8 control sorted from an acute-time-point sample. TCRdb's table, derived via immunoSEQ multiplex PCR, lists solely in-frame clones and lacks some. Of 35,000 to 40,000 clones listed, more than 75% were seen once; the top ten hold roughly 0.48%. Trimming took off 4 bases at V and 6 bases at J, with 12 bases between the two ends. Germline V gene data show CDR1 as MNHEY and CDR2 as SMNVEV (reference sequence). The CDR3 is 13 residues long. The clonotype originates from a man between 25 and 39 years old with chronic hepatitis C. The genes are TRBV27 and TRBJ1-1; D gene unclear. Sequencing input: naive CD8+ T cells from PBMCs. The CDR3 loop is CASSWTLGAEAFF. The CDR3 DNA follows: TGTGCCAGCAGTTGGACGCTAGGCGCTGAAGCTTTCTTT.